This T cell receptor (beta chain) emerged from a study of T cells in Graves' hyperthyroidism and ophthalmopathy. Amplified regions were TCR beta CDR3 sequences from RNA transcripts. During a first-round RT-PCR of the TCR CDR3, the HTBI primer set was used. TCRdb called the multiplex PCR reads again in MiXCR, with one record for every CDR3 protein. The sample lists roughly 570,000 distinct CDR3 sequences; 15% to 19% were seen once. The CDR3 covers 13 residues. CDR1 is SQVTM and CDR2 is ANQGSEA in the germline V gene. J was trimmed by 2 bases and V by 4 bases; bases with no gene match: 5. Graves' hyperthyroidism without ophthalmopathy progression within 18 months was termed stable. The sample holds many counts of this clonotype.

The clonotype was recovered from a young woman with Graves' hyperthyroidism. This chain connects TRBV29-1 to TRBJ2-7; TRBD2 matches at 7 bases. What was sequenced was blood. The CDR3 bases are TGCAGCGTTGGGGGGGGATCGACCTACGAGCAGTACTTC. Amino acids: CSVGGGSTYEQYF.